The subject of this entry is one T cell receptor beta chain. Its cognate antigen is unknown. The PCR made use of 60 Vbeta and 13 Jbeta primers. TCRdb keeps only in-frame clones here, not all; method: immunoSEQ multiplex PCR. The profile shows 140,000 to 150,000 clones, nearly 90% of them singletons. This sample was included in a study of cytomegalovirus exposure and HLA in healthy donors. Study-wide results and caveats: What a later analysis reportedly showed was that an Asian-associated ancestry cluster had fewer N-insertions than the 666-donor mean.

This sequence originates from a woman aged 35 to 49 in good health and CMV-seronegative. Sequenced input: PBMCs.

Here the CDR3 reads CASIRGPGLAGETQYF. The CDR3 nucleotides read TGTGCCAGCATCCGTGGACCGGGACTAGCGGGGGAGACCCAGTACTTC. V usage is TRBV5-4 and J usage is TRBJ2-5, with 13 positions matching TRBD2. The CDR3 is made up of 16 amino acids. Trimming at V came to 6 bases and at J to 5 bases, leaving 10 bases not matched to a gene. Germline CDR1 and CDR2: SGHNT and YYREEE (reference sequence).